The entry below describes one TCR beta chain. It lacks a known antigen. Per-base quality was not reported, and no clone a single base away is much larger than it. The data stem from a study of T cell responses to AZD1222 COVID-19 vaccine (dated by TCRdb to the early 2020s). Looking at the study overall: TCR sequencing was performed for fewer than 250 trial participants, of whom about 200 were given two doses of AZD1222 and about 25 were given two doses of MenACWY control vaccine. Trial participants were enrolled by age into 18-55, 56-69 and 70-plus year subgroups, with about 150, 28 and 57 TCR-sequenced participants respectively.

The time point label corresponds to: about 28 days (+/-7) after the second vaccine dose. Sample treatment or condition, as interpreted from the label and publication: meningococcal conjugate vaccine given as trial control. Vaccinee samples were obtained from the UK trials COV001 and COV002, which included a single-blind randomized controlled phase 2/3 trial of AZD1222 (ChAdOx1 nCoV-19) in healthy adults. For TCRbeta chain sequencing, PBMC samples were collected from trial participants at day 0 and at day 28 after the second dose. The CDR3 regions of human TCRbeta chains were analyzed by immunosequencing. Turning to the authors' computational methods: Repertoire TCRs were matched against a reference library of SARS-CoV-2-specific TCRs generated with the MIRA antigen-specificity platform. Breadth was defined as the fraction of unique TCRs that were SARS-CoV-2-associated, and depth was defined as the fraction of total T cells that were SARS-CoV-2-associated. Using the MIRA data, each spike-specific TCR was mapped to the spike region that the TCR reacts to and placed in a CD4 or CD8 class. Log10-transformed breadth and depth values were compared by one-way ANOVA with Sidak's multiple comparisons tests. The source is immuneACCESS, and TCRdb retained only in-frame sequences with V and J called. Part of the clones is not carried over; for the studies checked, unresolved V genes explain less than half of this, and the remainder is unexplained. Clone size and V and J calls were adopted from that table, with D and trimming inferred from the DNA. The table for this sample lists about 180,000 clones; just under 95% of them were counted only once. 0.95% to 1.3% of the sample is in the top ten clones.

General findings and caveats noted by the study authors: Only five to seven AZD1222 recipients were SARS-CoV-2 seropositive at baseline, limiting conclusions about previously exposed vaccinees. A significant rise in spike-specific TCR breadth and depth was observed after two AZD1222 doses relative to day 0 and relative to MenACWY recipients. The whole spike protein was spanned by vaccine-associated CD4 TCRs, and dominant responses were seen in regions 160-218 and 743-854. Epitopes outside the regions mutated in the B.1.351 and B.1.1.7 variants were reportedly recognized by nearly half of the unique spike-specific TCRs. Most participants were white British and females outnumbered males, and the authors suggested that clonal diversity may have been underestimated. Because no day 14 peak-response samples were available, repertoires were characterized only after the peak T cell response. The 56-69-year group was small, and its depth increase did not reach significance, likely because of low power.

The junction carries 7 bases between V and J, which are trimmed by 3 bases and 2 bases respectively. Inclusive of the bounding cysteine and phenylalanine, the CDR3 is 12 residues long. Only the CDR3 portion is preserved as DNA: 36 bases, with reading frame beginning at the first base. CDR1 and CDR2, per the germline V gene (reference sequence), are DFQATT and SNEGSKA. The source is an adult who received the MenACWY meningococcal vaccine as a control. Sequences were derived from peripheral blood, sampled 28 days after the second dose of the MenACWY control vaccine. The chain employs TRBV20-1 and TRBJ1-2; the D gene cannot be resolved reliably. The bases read TGCAGTGCTAGTCCTGGGAACTATGGCTACACCTTC. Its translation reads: CSASPGNYGYTF.